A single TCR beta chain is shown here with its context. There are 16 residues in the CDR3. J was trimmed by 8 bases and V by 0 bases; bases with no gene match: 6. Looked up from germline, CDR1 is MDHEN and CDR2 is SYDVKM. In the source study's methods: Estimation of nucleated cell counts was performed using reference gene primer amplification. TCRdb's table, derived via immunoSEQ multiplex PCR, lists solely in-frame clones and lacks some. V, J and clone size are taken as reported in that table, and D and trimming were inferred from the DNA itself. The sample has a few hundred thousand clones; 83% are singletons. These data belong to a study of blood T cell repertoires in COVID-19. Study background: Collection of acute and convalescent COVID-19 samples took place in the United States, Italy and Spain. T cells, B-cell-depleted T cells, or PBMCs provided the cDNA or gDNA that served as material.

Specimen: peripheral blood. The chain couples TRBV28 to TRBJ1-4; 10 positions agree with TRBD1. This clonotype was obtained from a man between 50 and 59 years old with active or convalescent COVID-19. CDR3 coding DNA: TGTGCCAGCAGTTTATGGGGGACAGGGGTCGAGGAAAAACTGTTTTTT. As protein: CASSLWGTGVEEKLFF.